This record looks at one T cell receptor beta chain sequence and its context. Its antigen is not known. Only CD45RO-negative cells positively selected for CCR7 counted as naive CD8 cells, so terminally differentiated effector memory CD45RA+ cells were excluded. The assay ran at deep level. Original processing methods: As immunoSEQ supplied junction-only sequences (without quality scores), filtering differed. The repertoire was sequenced with immunoSEQ multiplex PCR; TCRdb's copy has only in-frame clones and lacks some. V and J calls and clone size are those listed in that table; D and trimming were worked out from the DNA. The repertoire holds about 2.1 million clones, with 85% to 95% as singletons. This CDR3 region has 15 residues. The V and J ends lost 0 bases and 8 bases respectively, with 14 bases between them. Germline CDR1 LGHNA, CDR2 YSLEER. The entry originates in a study of shared clonotypes between healthy human individuals.

The study, taken as a whole, reports: The study's rarefaction showed incomplete sorted-subset sequencing despite large depth. As a rule, naive subsets had a larger estimated richness than memory subsets.

The chain uses TRBV4-3 and TRBJ2-4, with D possibly matching TRBD2 (5 bases). The sequenced sample consisted of naive CD8+ T cells from PBMCs. The clonotype originates from a man between 18 and 35 years old in good health. Some clones in this sample may be carry-over from other donors' samples. The CDR3 DNA reads TGCGCCAGCAGCCAAGATTTGGAGAGGGCAGACATTCAGTACTTC. Encoded protein: CASSQDLERADIQYF.